Sequencing of this T cell receptor beta chain was carried out in a study of blood T cell repertoires in COVID-19. CDR1 is SEHNR and CDR2 is FQNEAQ in the germline V gene (reference sequence). The CDR3 covers 14 residues. The germline V and J ends were trimmed by 1 base and 3 bases, with 9 bases remaining between them. Libraries were prepared by immunoSEQ multiplex PCR; TCRdb keeps only in-frame clonotypes and omits some of them. The repertoire holds more than 13,000 clones, with roughly 84% as singletons. The sample comprised peripheral blood. This receptor was taken from a man aged 50-60 years with active COVID-19. The J gene is TRBJ1-2, the V gene TRBV7-9; no reliable D call. The CDR3 is CASSLGSEHYGYTF. CDR3 in DNA: TGTGCCAGCAGCTTAGGCAGCGAGCACTATGGCTACACCTTC.